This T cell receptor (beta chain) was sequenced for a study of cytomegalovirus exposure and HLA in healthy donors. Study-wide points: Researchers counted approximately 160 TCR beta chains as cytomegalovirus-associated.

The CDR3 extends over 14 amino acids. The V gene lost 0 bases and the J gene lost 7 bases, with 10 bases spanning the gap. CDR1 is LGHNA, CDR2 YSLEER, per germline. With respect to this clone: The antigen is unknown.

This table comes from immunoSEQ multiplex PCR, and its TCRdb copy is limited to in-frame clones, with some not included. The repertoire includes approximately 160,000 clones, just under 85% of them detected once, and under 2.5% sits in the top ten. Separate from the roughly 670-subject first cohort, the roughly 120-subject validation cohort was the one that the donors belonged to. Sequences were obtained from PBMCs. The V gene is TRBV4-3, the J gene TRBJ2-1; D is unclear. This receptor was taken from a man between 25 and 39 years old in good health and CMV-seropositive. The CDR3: CASSQDGSRNEQFF. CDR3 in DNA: TGCGCCAGCAGCCAAGATGGTAGCAGAAATGAGCAGTTCTTC.